The sequence of this TCR beta chain was determined in a study of blood T cells in healthy people across ages (dated by TCRdb to 2013 to 2016). Notes on the research overall: Template switching captured roughly one uniquely barcoded TCR beta cDNA molecule per two T cells in model experiments. The study measured age-related changes in TCR beta repertoire diversity using deep sequencing normalized with unique cDNA molecular identifiers. Donors were grouped into four age groups: young (average 16 years), middle-aged (roughly 40), aged (approximately 67) and long-lived (approximately 75). To avoid experimental bias, donors of different ages were randomly spread across the sequencing lanes. Using the same blood draw, the study looked at two additional independent replicas of 1 million unique cDNA reads for two donors, one aged 18 to 30 and the other aged 80 or older.

To prepare the library, 5' RACE was applied. The sample was run on an Illumina HiSeq 2500. A second PCR of roughly 6 to 12 cycles was run with a J-beta primer mix and a sample-barcoded 5' primer. Each TCR beta cDNA molecule received a unique molecular identifier from a template-switch 5' adaptor carrying 12 random nucleotides. At least 2.5 million CDR3-containing paired-end reads were obtained from each sample. First-strand cDNA synthesis was performed from all RNA using the Mint cDNA synthesis kit, with priming by a TRBC-specific oligonucleotide. Following uracil-DNA glycosylase treatment, a first 18-cycle PCR with universal primers M1SS and BC2_uni_R was performed on all cDNA. The original methods were these. Normalization of each sample was performed by random selection of 1 million high-quality reads, each carrying a distinct molecular identifier. Instead of being binned into consensus sequences, reads that shared molecular identifiers were thrown out. CDR3 identification, clonotype clustering and error correction used MiTCR with a Q25 quality threshold and the strictest error-elimination algorithm. Lower-bound total TCR beta diversity was estimated with a nonparametric unseen species model using Euler transformation. TCRdb reran the public reads through fastp at Q25 and MiXCR, keeping productive beta chains. CDR3 protein sequences are deduplicated, and each keeps its most common genes and DNA. It is TCRdb's table, rather than the study itself, that gives the V and J calls and clone size. This sample has more than 1.4 million distinct CDR3 sequences in its table, and roughly 40% of those were observed once. The top ten constitute 7.9% of the sample.

What the study reported, not specific to this receptor: Estimates of total diversity based on one million sequenced T cells were considered lower bounds and underestimates. Because the CMV infection status of the donors was unknown, age-related changes in expanded clonotypes may potentially have been confounded. Observed TCR beta diversity correlated strongly with the percentage of naive T cells measured by flow cytometry. Bulk unsorted PBMC profiling prevented conclusive comparison of naive and antigen-experienced compartments. Observed TCR beta diversity per million T cells fell roughly linearly with age, and a significant reduction was already apparent by age roughly 40. Compared with the aged group, the long-lived group had more naive CD4+ T cells, fewer expanded clones and increased TCR diversity, a pattern suggesting age selection.

The approximately 39 donors, aged 6 to 90 years, were systemically healthy Caucasian individuals from Russia. Each donor gave approximately 9.3 milliliters of peripheral blood, collected into EDTA-treated Vacutainer tubes. Ficoll-Paque density-gradient centrifugation was used to isolate PBMCs, with at least 7 million obtained per sample. Trizol reagent was used to extract total RNA from the PBMCs, yielding at least 6 micrograms per sample. Naive CD45RAhigh/CD27high T cell percentages were measured by flow cytometry on a PBMC aliquot from every donor. Note on this clonotype: What antigen it recognizes has not been identified. No much larger clonotype is one base removed from it; base qualities were not supplied.

From its cysteine to its phenylalanine, the CDR3 spans 11 amino acids. The entry retains the CDR3 DNA only, 33 bases that are in frame from base 1. Reading the germline V gene gives CDR1 SQVTM and CDR2 ANQGSEA. V is trimmed back by 6 bases and J by 6 bases, and the junction contains 3 bases that no gene match accounts for. This clonotype was sampled from a woman aged 18-29 years in good health. Material for sequencing was blood. The rearranged chain carries TRBV29-1 and TRBJ1-2; 8 bases in the middle match TRBD1. The CDR3: CSVWTGNGYTF. The nucleotides read TGCAGCGTCTGGACAGGGAATGGCTACACCTTC.